This TCR beta chain was identified in a study of cytomegalovirus exposure and HLA in healthy donors. General study points: Data from an earlier analysis indicated that most TCR beta V segments were productive either about 87% or about 30% of the time. Three chains linked to CMV were shown in vitro to be specific for CMV antigens. Reports indicate that TCR beta sequences accurately predicted the HLA-A and HLA-B alleles of most subjects.

In the case of this clone: Its cognate antigen is unknown.

J gave up 7 bases and V 4 bases, and 1 base lay outside the gene matches. Germline V CDR1 and CDR2: MNHNS, SASEGT. The CDR3 is 12 amino acids. It was with 60 Vbeta and 13 Jbeta primers that the PCR ran. The table came from immunoSEQ multiplex PCR; TCRdb's copy has only in-frame clones and leaves some out. Of fewer than 150,000 clones in the sample, roughly three quarters were seen once. The sequencing input was PBMCs. The source is a man between 35 and 55 years old in good health and CMV-seronegative. The rearrangement joins TRBV6-1 to TRBJ1-2; 9 bases map to TRBD1. The CDR3 DNA follows: TGTGCCAGCAGTGGGGACAGGGCTGGCTACACCTTC. Its translation: CASSGDRAGYTF.